The 10 T cell receptor beta chains listed next were all sequenced from one sample in a study of blood T cell repertoires in COVID-19. Clones were read by immunoSEQ multiplex PCR, and TCRdb kept only the in-frame ones, dropping some. The data contain some 320,000 clones, roughly nine tenths of them singletons. What was sequenced was PBMCs or T cells enriched from blood (not recorded which). The source of these receptors is a man between 60 and 75 years old who had recovered from COVID-19.

The chain couples TRBV4-1 to TRBJ2-3, with 10 bases matching TRBD2. This CDR3 contains 16 residues. Germline V gene lookup returns CDR1 MGHRA and CDR2 YSYEKL. J gave up 0 bases and V 7 bases, and 7 bases lay outside the gene matches. CDR3 DNA: TGCGCCAGCACGAAAACTAGCGGGGCTAGCACAGATACGCAGTATTTT. Residues: CASTKTSGASTDTQYF.

The DNA for the CDR3 is TGTGCCAGCAGCCCCGCGCGACAACGTTCCTACTTC. Amino acids: CASSPARQRSYF. J is TRBJ2-7 and V is TRBV11-2, with D unresolved. The CDR3 is 12 amino acids. V lost 5 bases and J 13 bases, leaving 18 bases between the germline ends. Germline V lookup: CDR1 SGHAT, CDR2 FQNNGV.

This clone was seen only once. The V gene is TRBV2, the J gene TRBJ1-5; D perhaps matches TRBD1 (5 bases). Germline CDR1 reads SNHLY; CDR2 reads FYNNEI. The CDR3 consists of 14 residues. V was trimmed by 3 bases and J by 9 bases, leaving 15 bases between them. Here the CDR3 reads CASSDGHLLGPQHF. The CDR3 DNA is TGTGCCAGCAGTGACGGACATCTCCTAGGGCCCCAGCATTTT.

The rearrangement joins TRBV30 to TRBJ1-5; no reliable D call. The V end was cut by 4 bases, the J end by 2 bases, with 9 bases between. In germline, CDR1 is GTSNPN, CDR2 SVGIG (reference sequence). This CDR3 has 13 residues. CDR3 protein: CAWTPSGNQPQHF. CDR3 nucleotides: TGTGCCTGGACTCCTTCGGGCAATCAGCCCCAGCATTTT.

This chain connects TRBV6-5 to TRBJ1-5; 7 bases line up with TRBD1. CDR1 is MNHEY and CDR2 is SVGAGI in the germline V gene. The V segment lost 6 bases and the J segment 6 bases; nucleotides outside the gene matches: 5. The CDR3 spans 13 residues. The CDR3 DNA sequence: TGTGCCAGCAGAACAGGGGTGGCTCAGCCCCAGCATTTT. Translation: CASRTGVAQPQHF.

There are a few counts of this clone. The rearrangement links TRBV11-2 to TRBJ2-3; TRBD2 matches at 7 bases. The CDR3 contains 15 residues. Trimming at V came to 2 bases and at J to 1 base, leaving 3 bases not matched to a gene. Germline CDR1 reads SGHAT; CDR2 reads FQNNGV. CDR3 sequence: CASSLIGRGTDTQYF. The CDR3 region has the DNA TGTGCCAGCAGCTTAATAGGGAGGGGCACAGATACGCAGTATTTT. Full variable domain (outside the CDR3, taken from reference TRBV11-2 and TRBJ2-3): EAGVAQSPRYKIIEKRQSVAFWCNPISGHATLYWYQQILGQGPKLLIQFQNNGVVDDSQLPKDRFSAERLKGVDSTLKIQPAKLEDSAVYLCASSLIGRGTDTQYFGPGTRLTVL.

The chain is built from TRBV14 and TRBJ1-2; TRBD1 matches 8 bases. The CDR3 length is 16 residues. Per the germline V gene, CDR1 is SGHDN and CDR2 is FVKESK. V lost 0 bases to trimming and J lost 8 bases; unmatched junction nucleotides: 11. CDR3 DNA sequence: TGTGCCAGCAGCCAAGATTACGGACAGGGAGTCTGGGGCTACACCTTC. It encodes CASSQDYGQGVWGYTF.

This chain joins TRBV27 and TRBJ2-1; the D is unclear. The CDR3 is 15 amino acids. The V end lost 5 bases, the J end lost 2 bases, and 13 bases lay between the germline ends. Germline CDR1 is MNHEY and CDR2 is SMNVEV (reference sequence). CDR3 amino acids: CASSLLETPYNEQFF. The CDR3 DNA reads TGTGCCAGCAGTCTCCTGGAGACTCCCTACAATGAGCAGTTCTTC.

The V and J genes are TRBV11-2 and TRBJ2-7; 8 bases are a match to TRBD2. Germline assignment: CDR1 SGHAT and CDR2 FQNNGV. The CDR3 contains 17 residues. V dropped 6 bases and J dropped 8; count of bases not matched to a gene: 21. This CDR3 reads CASRSPGLGGGWVQQYF. CDR3 bases: TGTGCCAGCAGATCGCCGGGACTCGGGGGGGGTTGGGTTCAGCAGTACTTC.

The V and J genes are TRBV11-3 and TRBJ2-6, with TRBD2 identical over 12 bases. Germline CDR1 is SGHNT and CDR2 is YENEEA. This CDR3 is built from 19 residues. The V gene end was trimmed by 4 bases and the J gene end by 0 bases; junction bases not matched to a gene: 7. CDR3 sequence reads: CASSSWTSGDSSGANVLTF. CDR3 nucleotides: TGTGCCAGCAGCTCCTGGACTAGCGGGGATAGCTCTGGGGCCAACGTCCTGACTTTC.